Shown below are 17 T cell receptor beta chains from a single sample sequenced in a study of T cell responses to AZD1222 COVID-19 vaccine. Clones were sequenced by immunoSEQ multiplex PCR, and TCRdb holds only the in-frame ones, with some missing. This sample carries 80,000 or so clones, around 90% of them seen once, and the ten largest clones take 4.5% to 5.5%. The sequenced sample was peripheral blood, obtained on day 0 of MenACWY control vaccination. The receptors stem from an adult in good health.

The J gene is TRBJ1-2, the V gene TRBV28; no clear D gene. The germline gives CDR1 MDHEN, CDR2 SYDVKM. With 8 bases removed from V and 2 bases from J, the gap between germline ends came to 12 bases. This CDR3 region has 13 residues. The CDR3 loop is CASVSRRNYGYTF. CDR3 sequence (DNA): TGTGCCAGCGTTTCGAGACGCAACTATGGCTACACCTTC.

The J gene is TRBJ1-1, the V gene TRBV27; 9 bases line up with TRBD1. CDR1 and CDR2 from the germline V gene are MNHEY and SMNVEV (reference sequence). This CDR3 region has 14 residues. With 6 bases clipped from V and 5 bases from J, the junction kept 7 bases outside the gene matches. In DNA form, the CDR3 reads TGTGCCAGCAGACAAACAGGGGGCAGGACTGAAGCTTTCTTT. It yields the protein CASRQTGGRTEAFF.

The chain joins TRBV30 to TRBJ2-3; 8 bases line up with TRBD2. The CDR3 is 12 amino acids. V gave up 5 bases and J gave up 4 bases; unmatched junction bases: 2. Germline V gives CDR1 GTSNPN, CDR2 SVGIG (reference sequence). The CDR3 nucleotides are TGTGCCTGGGACGGGGGGGCAGATACGCAGTATTTT. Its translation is CAWDGGADTQYF.

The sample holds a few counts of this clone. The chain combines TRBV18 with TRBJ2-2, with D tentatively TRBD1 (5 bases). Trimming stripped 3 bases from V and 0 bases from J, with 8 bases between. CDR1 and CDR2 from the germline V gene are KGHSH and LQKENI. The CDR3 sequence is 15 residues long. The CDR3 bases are TGTGCCAGCTCACCTTCCAGGGCGAACACCGGGGAGCTGTTTTTT. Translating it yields CASSPSRANTGELFF.

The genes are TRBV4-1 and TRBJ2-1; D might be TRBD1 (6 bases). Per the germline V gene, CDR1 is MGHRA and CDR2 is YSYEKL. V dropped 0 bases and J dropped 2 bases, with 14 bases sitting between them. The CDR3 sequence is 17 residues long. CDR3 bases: TGCGCCAGCAGCCAAGAGGGAACAGGGAATGCCTACAATGAGCAGTTCTTC. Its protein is CASSQEGTGNAYNEQFF.

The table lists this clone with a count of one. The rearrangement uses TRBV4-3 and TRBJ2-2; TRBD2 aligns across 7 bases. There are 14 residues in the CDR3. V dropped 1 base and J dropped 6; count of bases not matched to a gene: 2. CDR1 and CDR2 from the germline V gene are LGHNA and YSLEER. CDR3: CASSQGTSSGELFF. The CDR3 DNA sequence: TGCGCCAGCAGCCAAGGGACTAGTTCCGGGGAGCTGTTTTTT.

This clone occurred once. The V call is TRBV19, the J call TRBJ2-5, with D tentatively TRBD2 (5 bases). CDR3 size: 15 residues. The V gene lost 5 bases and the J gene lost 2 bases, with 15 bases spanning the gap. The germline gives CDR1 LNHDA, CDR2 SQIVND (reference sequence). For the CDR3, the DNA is TGTGCCAGTAGTCCTCTGGGCGGGTCGCAAGAGACCCAGTACTTC. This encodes CASSPLGGSQETQYF.

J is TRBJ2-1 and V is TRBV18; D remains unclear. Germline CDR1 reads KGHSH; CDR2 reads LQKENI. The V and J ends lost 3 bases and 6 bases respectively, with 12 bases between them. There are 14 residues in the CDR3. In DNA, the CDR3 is TGTGCCAGCTCACCGGTCAGCGAAGTCAATGAGCAGTTCTTC. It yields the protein CASSPVSEVNEQFF.

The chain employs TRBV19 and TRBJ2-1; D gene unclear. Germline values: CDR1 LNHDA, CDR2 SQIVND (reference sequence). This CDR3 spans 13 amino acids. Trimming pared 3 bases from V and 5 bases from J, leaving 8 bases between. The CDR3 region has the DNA TGTGCCAGTAGTATTGTTAGGGACAATGAGCAGTTCTTC. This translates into CASSIVRDNEQFF.

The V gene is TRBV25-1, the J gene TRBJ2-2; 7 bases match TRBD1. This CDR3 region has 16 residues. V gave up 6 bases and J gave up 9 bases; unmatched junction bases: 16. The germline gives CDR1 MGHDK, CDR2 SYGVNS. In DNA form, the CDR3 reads TGTGCCAGCAGAGAAGGGGGCCCGGCCCCCCGCCGGGAGCTGTTTTTT. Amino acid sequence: CASREGGPAPRRELFF.

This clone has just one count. Here the CDR3 DNA reads TGTGCCAGCAGCTCTGGTCACTTTTCCTACAATGAGCAGTTCTTC. The encoded protein is CASSSGHFSYNEQFF. The V and J genes are TRBV13 and TRBJ2-1; D is ambiguous. Trimming shortened V by 4 bases and J by 1 base, and 11 bases separated the two germline ends. CDR1 is PRHDT, CDR2 FYEKMQ, per germline (reference sequence). This CDR3 is 15 amino acids long.

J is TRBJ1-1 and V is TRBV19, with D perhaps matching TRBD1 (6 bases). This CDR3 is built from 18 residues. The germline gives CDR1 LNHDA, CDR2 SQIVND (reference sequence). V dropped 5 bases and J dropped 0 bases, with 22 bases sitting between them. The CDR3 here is CASSPSGGEGGVNTEAFF. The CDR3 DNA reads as TGTGCCAGTAGTCCCTCGGGGGGCGAGGGTGGCGTGAACACTGAAGCTTTCTTT.

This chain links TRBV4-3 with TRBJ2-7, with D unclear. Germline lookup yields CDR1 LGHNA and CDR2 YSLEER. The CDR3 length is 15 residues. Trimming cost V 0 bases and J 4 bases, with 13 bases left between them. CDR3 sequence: CASSQDQEKKYEQYF. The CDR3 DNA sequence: TGCGCCAGCAGCCAAGATCAGGAGAAGAAATACGAGCAGTACTTC.

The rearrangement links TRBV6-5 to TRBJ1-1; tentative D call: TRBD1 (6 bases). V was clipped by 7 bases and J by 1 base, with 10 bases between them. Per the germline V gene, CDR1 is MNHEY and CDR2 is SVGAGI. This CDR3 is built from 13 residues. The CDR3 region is CASTTGKNTEAFF. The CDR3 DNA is TGTGCCAGCACCACAGGGAAGAACACTGAAGCTTTCTTT.

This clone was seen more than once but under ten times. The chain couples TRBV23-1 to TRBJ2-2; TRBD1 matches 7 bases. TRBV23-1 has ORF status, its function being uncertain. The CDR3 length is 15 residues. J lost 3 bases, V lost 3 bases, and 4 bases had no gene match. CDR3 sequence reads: CASSQPRGYTGELFF. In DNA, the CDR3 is TGCGCCAGCAGTCAGCCCAGGGGGTACACCGGGGAGCTGTTTTTT.

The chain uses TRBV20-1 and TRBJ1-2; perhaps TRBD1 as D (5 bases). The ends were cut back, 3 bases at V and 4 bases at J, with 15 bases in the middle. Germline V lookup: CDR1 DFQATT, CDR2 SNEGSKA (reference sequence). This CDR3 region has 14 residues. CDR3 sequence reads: CSASFQGGLYGYTF. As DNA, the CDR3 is TGCAGTGCTAGTTTCCAGGGAGGCCTCTATGGCTACACCTTC.

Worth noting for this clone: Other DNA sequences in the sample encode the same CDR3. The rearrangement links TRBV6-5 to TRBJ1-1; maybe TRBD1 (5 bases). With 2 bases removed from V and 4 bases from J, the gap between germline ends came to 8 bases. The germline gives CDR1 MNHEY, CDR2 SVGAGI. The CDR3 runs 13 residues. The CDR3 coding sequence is TGTGCCAGCAGTTACGGGGGGGGCACTGAAGCTTTCTTT. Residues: CASSYGGGTEAFF.